Each of the 16 T cell receptor beta chains below was sequenced from the same sample in a study of T cells in Graves' hyperthyroidism and ophthalmopathy. RNA transcripts gave rise to amplified TCR beta CDR3 regions. In the first-round RT-PCR of the TCR CDR3, the HTBI primer set was used. One entry per CDR3 protein results from TCRdb running MiXCR on the multiplex PCR reads. The sample holds around 280,000 distinct CDR3 sequences, about an eighth seen once. Sequenced material: blood. Receptors originate from a woman in her twenties or thirties with Graves' hyperthyroidism that later progressed to Graves' ophthalmopathy.

This clonotype was seen repeatedly, ten times or more. The chain carries TRBV11-2 and TRBJ2-4, with unresolved D. V was pared by 5 bases and J by 0 bases, with 8 bases between. Germline V lookup: CDR1 SGHAT, CDR2 FQNNGV. CDR3 length: 14 amino acids. In nucleotides, the CDR3 is TGTGCCAGCAGCCAGGTTTTAGCCAAAAACATTCAGTACTTC. This sequence encodes CASSQVLAKNIQYF.

This clonotype was detected many times. This chain connects TRBV30 to TRBJ1-5, with no clear D. The germline V gene has CDR1 GTSNPN and CDR2 SVGIG (reference sequence). The CDR3 extends over 11 amino acids. Trimming stripped 5 bases from V and 5 bases from J, with 7 bases between. CDR3 nucleotide sequence: TGTGCCTGGGGAAAGGATCAGCCCCAGCATTTT. Protein product: CAWGKDQPQHF.

In regard to this clonotype: This sequence may be a read error, since a much larger clone differs from it by one base. V gene TRBV27 combines with J gene TRBJ2-7; D is possibly TRBD2 (7 bases). The CDR3 runs 13 residues. The V end was cut by 7 bases, the J end by 6 bases, with 16 bases between. Per germline, CDR1 MNHEY and CDR2 SMNVEV (reference sequence). In nucleotides, the CDR3 is TGTGCCAGCAAGGGGGGGCCACCCTGCGAGCAGTACTTC. Amino acids: CASKGGPPCEQYF.

This clonotype was counted only a few times. The V and J genes are TRBV19 and TRBJ2-1, with a weak D call TRBD2 (7 bases). This CDR3 has 15 residues. CDR1 and CDR2 from the germline V gene are LNHDA and SQIVND (reference sequence). Trimming pared 9 bases from V and 6 bases from J, leaving 21 bases between. CDR3 amino acids: CASLSLAEGGNEQFF. In DNA, the CDR3 is TGTGCCAGCCTGAGCCTAGCGGAGGGGGGCAATGAGCAGTTCTTC.

This clonotype appeared many times. The genes are TRBV6-1 and TRBJ2-3, with TRBD1 matching over 7 bases. Germline CDR1 MNHNS, CDR2 SASEGT. Trimming at V came to 8 bases and at J to 3 bases, leaving 8 bases not matched to a gene. The CDR3 has 14 residues. The DNA of the CDR3 is TGTGCCAGCCACCGACAGGGAGAGACAGATACGCAGTATTTT. This gives the protein CASHRQGETDTQYF.

The J gene is TRBJ2-1, the V gene TRBV10-3; possibly TRBD1 for D (6 bases). CDR1 is ENHRY, CDR2 SYGVKD, per germline. Trimming left V 0 bases short and J 11 bases short, with 20 bases between. CDR3 length: 16 amino acids. CDR3 amino acids: CAISESGQGTIGKQFF. CDR3 DNA: TGTGCCATCAGTGAGTCCGGCCAGGGGACGATAGGAAAGCAGTTCTTC.

This clonotype was seen ten or more times. The V gene is TRBV5-5, the J gene TRBJ2-7; TRBD1 agrees at 7 bases. CDR3 length: 14 residues. V lost 4 bases, J lost 7 bases, and 11 bases stayed unmatched. Looked up from germline, CDR1 is SGHKS and CDR2 is YYEKEE (reference sequence). As DNA, the CDR3 is TGTGCCAGCAGCAGGACAGGTCCCGGGCGGGAGCAGTACTTC. It specifies CASSRTGPGREQYF.

This clonotype came up many times. J is TRBJ2-5 and V is TRBV2; tentatively, D is TRBD1 or TRBD2 (5 bases each). The length of the CDR3 is 13 residues. Trimming took 5 bases from V and 4 from J, leaving 11 bases between them. Germline lookup yields CDR1 SNHLY and CDR2 FYNNEI. CDR3 residues: CASSRGAGETQYF. The CDR3 nucleotides are TGTGCCAGCAGTCGAGGGGCTGGAGAGACCCAGTACTTC. The full variable domain, its missing parts supplied by reference TRBV2 and TRBJ2-5, is EPEVTQTPSHQVTQMGQEVILRCVPISNHLYFYWYRQILGQKVEFLVSFYNNEISEKSEIFDDQFSVERPDGSNFTLKIRSTKLEDSAMYFCASSRGAGETQYFGPGTRLLVL.

This clonotype was observed many times. The chain couples TRBV12-5 to TRBJ2-3; 8 bases are shared with TRBD2. The CDR3 is 16 residues long. V lost 8 bases, J lost 3 bases, and 13 bases stayed unmatched. Germline values: CDR1 LGHNT, CDR2 FRNRAP. The CDR3 DNA reads TGTGCTAGTTCCCAGTCGGCGGGAGGTTCGACAGATACGCAGTATTTT. Translated, it gives CASSQSAGGSTDTQYF.

This clonotype was seen ten or more times. The chain employs TRBV2 and TRBJ2-5; D remains ambiguous. V lost 3 bases, J lost 5 bases, and 10 bases lay in between. In germline, CDR1 is SNHLY, CDR2 FYNNEI. This CDR3 comprises 13 residues. The CDR3 DNA reads TGTGCCAGCAGTGATCGCGGTAGCGAGACCCAGTACTTC. Its translation is CASSDRGSETQYF.

This clonotype was found many times. V and J are TRBV27 and TRBJ2-1; 8 positions agree with TRBD1. The germline V gene encodes CDR1 MNHEY and CDR2 SMNVEV (reference sequence). CDR3 size: 15 residues. Trimming took 6 bases from V and 9 from J; bases not matched to a gene: 13. The CDR3 region is CASSQDRDRLGEQFF. Written as DNA, the CDR3 is TGTGCCAGCAGCCAGGACAGGGATCGCCTCGGTGAGCAGTTCTTC.

In regard to this clonotype: A much bigger clone sits one base away, suggesting this may be a read error. The V call is TRBV29-1, the J call TRBJ2-7; D is possibly TRBD1 (5 bases). CDR1 is SQVTM and CDR2 is ANQGSEA in the germline V gene. V gave up 8 bases and J gave up 7 bases, with 18 bases separating them. This CDR3 region has 12 residues. The CDR3: CSTSNDRGEQYF. For the CDR3, the DNA is TGCAGCACCAGTAATGATAGGGGTGAGCAGTACTTC.

This clonotype has a count of ten or more. CDR3 nucleotide sequence: TGTGCCACCAGGGGGGACAGGGAAACTGAAGCTTTCTTT. This sequence encodes CATRGDRETEAFF. J is TRBJ1-1 and V is TRBV24-1, with 9 bases matching TRBD1. V gave up 7 bases and J gave up 5 bases; unmatched junction bases: 4. Germline V gene lookup returns CDR1 KGHDR and CDR2 SFDVKD. The CDR3 has 13 residues.

On this clonotype: A much bigger clone sits one base away, suggesting this may be a read error. The chain is built from TRBV6-2 or TRBV6-3 and TRBJ1-6; D remains ambiguous. The CDR3 length is 16 residues. Germline CDR1 and CDR2: MNHEY and SVGEGT. Trimming pared 11 bases from V and 5 bases from J, leaving 22 bases between. The CDR3 coding sequence is TGTGCCGGCGTCTCAGGACCGTCGATTAATAATTCACCCCTCCACTTT. It codes for CAGVSGPSINNSPLHF.

The gene calls are TRBV20-1 and TRBJ2-2, with 7 nucleotides matching TRBD2. V dropped 0 bases and J dropped 8; count of bases not matched to a gene: 15. The CDR3 sequence is 17 residues long. In germline, CDR1 is DFQATT, CDR2 SNEGSKA (reference sequence). The CDR3 bases are TGCAGTGCTAGAGATAAAGATAGGACTAGTGGGGTTGGGGAGCTGTTTTTT. Its protein is CSARDKDRTSGVGELFF.

This clonotype was counted ten times or more. V is TRBV7-9 and J is TRBJ2-7; tentative D call: TRBD1 (5 bases). Germline values: CDR1 SEHNR, CDR2 FQNEAQ (reference sequence). The germline V and J ends were trimmed by 8 bases and 0 bases, with 11 bases remaining between them. The CDR3 has 13 residues. The CDR3 region has the DNA TGTGCCAGCGGGGCCAGGAGCTCCTACGAGCAGTACTTC. It codes for CASGARSSYEQYF.